Below, 20 T cell receptor beta chains from the same sample are listed, as sequenced in a study of OX40 agonist ivuxolimab in advanced cancers. Measured with immunoSEQ multiplex PCR; TCRdb has only the in-frame clones, and not every one. The data show 50,000 to 55,000 clones, approximately 87% seen once. Sequenced here: CD4+ or CD8+ T cells sorted from blood, sampled in a trial of the OX40 agonist ivuxolimab. These receptors were obtained from an adult with an advanced solid tumor such as melanoma, head and neck, liver or kidney cancer.

The rearrangement joins TRBV9 to TRBJ1-4; a weak D match, TRBD1 (5 bases). The CDR3 is 14 amino acids. In germline, CDR1 is SGDLS, CDR2 YYNGEE. Trimming cost V 6 bases and J 0 bases, with 9 bases left between them. CDR3 residues: CASNRGATNEKLFF. CDR3 nucleotide sequence: TGTGCCAGCAACCGGGGGGCAACTAATGAAAAACTGTTTTTT.

This chain connects TRBV6-1 to TRBJ1-4; 9 bases line up with TRBD1. Germline V gene sequence: CDR1 MNHNS, CDR2 SASEGT. This CDR3 is 14 amino acids long. V shed 6 bases, J shed 8 bases, and the junction held 7 bases outside the gene matches. The CDR3 bases are TGTGCCAGCAGCCAGGACAGGGGAAAAGAAAAACTGTTTTTT. Translated, it gives CASSQDRGKEKLFF.

This sequence joins TRBV19 and TRBJ1-2; D is unresolved. Trimming took off 3 bases at V and 8 bases at J, with 13 bases between the two ends. CDR1 is LNHDA and CDR2 is SQIVND in the germline V gene (reference sequence). This CDR3 region has 13 residues. The CDR3 bases are TGTGCCAGTAGTATTGAGATTTCGAGGGGCTACACCTTC. Its protein is CASSIEISRGYTF.

V usage is TRBV6-5 and J usage is TRBJ1-2, with TRBD1 matching 8 bases. CDR3 length: 14 amino acids. Trimming at V came to 4 bases and at J to 5 bases, leaving 6 bases not matched to a gene. CDR1 is MNHEY, CDR2 SVGAGI, per germline. The CDR3 sequence: CASSFEQGVYGYTF. CDR3 in DNA: TGTGCCAGCAGTTTTGAACAGGGGGTTTATGGCTACACCTTC.

J is TRBJ1-5 and V is TRBV7-9, with D maybe TRBD1 (5 bases). The germline CDR1 and CDR2 sequences are SEHNR and FQNEAQ (reference sequence). Trimming took off 3 bases at V and 4 bases at J, with 10 bases between the two ends. The CDR3 length is 14 residues. The CDR3 bases are TGTGCCAGCAGCTTTGGGGCAGAAAATCAGCCCCAGCATTTT. This translates into CASSFGAENQPQHF.

The chain couples TRBV6-4 to TRBJ1-1; D is unresolved. Germline V gene lookup returns CDR1 MRHNA and CDR2 SNTAGT. Trimming removed 3 bases from V and 1 base from J, with 6 bases in between. The CDR3 is made up of 13 amino acids. The chain's CDR3 is CASSEDPNTEAFF. The CDR3 coding sequence is TGTGCCAGCAGTGAGGACCCGAACACTGAAGCTTTCTTT.

This sequence joins TRBV7-2 and TRBJ1-2; 9 bases are a match to TRBD1. After removal of 5 bases from V and 5 bases from J, the junction contained 9 bases not matched to a gene. Germline CDR1 SGHTA, CDR2 FQGNSA. The CDR3 covers 15 residues. CDR3 loop: CASSPTAGQGYGYTF. In nucleotides, the CDR3 is TGTGCCAGCAGCCCCACAGCGGGACAGGGTTATGGCTACACCTTC.

Only one count was recorded for this clone. The chain carries TRBV6-4 and TRBJ2-5; the D is unclear. Germline CDR1 and CDR2: MRHNA and SNTAGT. This CDR3 is built from 9 residues. V lost 11 bases and J 2 bases, leaving 3 bases between the germline ends. CDR3 nucleotides: TGTGCCTTGCAAGAGACCCAGTACTTC. Translating gives CALQETQYF.

The chain carries TRBV5-1 and TRBJ2-2; the match to TRBD1 covers 7 bases. The CDR3 is 14 residues long. The germline V gene encodes CDR1 SGHRS and CDR2 YFSETQ. V lost 3 bases and J lost 4; bases outside the gene matches: 3. CDR3 DNA sequence: TGCGCCAGCAGCTCGGGACAGACCACCGGGGAGCTGTTTTTT. It is translated as CASSSGQTTGELFF. Full variable domain (remainder filled in from reference TRBV5-1 and TRBJ2-2): KAGVTQTPRYLIKTRGQQVTLSCSPISGHRSVSWYQQTPGQGLQFLFEYFSETQRNKGNFPGRFSGRQFSNSRSEMNVSTLELGDSALYLCASSSGQTTGELFFGEGSRLTVL.

Of note for this clone: Possible read error: a much larger clone is one base away. Within the sample, other DNA sequences also encode this same CDR3. V usage is TRBV7-2 and J usage is TRBJ1-5; 8 bases are shared with TRBD1. The V gene's germline CDR1 is SGHTA and CDR2 FQGNSA. The CDR3 runs 13 residues. CDR3 bases: TGCGCCAGCAGCCGGACAGGGAAGGATCCCCAGCATTTT. It yields the protein CASSRTGKDPQHF.

This clone has only a few counts. This chain joins TRBV11-2 and TRBJ1-4, with D perhaps matching TRBD1 (6 bases). CDR1 and CDR2 (germline): SGHAT, FQNNGV. The CDR3 loop spans 15 amino acids. Between the trimmed V and J ends, which lost 5 bases and 4 bases, there was a span of 14 bases. This CDR3 reads CASSEKIQGNEKLFF. CDR3 coding DNA: TGTGCCAGCAGCGAAAAAATACAGGGTAATGAAAAACTGTTTTTT.

This rearrangement joins TRBV28 to TRBJ1-5; no definite D call. V dropped 9 bases and J dropped 3 bases, with 12 bases sitting between them. Per the germline V gene, CDR1 is MDHEN and CDR2 is SYDVKM. The CDR3 is 13 residues long. CDR3 amino acids: CASDRSVNQPQHF. The DNA for the CDR3 is TGTGCCAGTGACCGCTCAGTCAATCAGCCCCAGCATTTT.

The rearrangement uses TRBV2 and TRBJ1-4; no reliable D call. This CDR3 is 16 amino acids long. Germline CDR1 and CDR2: SNHLY and FYNNEI. Between the trimmed V and J ends, which lost 0 bases and 0 bases, there was a span of 8 bases. CDR3 bases: TGTGCCAGCAGTGAAGCCTTGCCTGCAACTAATGAAAAACTGTTTTTT. The encoded protein is CASSEALPATNEKLFF.

The chain employs TRBV11-3 and TRBJ2-7, with 13 bases aligning to TRBD2. V lost 1 base and J lost 3; bases outside the gene matches: 6. The CDR3 runs 17 residues. Germline loops: CDR1 SGHNT, CDR2 YENEEA. The CDR3 DNA follows: TGTGCCAGCAGCTTAGTTACTAGCGGGGGGGTCTGCTACGAGCAGTACGTC. The encoded protein is CASSLVTSGGVCYEQYV.

This clone was picked up one time. The V call is TRBV6-5, the J call TRBJ2-2; D uncertain. Germline values: CDR1 MNHEY, CDR2 SVGAGI. The CDR3 loop spans 16 amino acids. Trimming cost V 2 bases and J 5 bases, with 15 bases left between them. CDR3 bases: TGTGCCAGCAGTTACGCGGTGGGGTCCAGAACCGGGGAGCTGTTTTTT. This codes for CASSYAVGSRTGELFF.

This clone was found once. The chain combines TRBV29-1 with TRBJ2-2; 14 bases agree with TRBD2. The CDR3 runs to 17 residues. The germline V gene has CDR1 SQVTM and CDR2 ANQGSEA. V trimming: 2 bases; J trimming: 3 bases; junction bases outside the gene matches: 5. This chain's CDR3 is CSVERLAGGPYTGELFF. The CDR3 nucleotides are TGCAGCGTTGAAAGACTAGCGGGAGGGCCGTACACCGGGGAGCTGTTTTTT.

This chain joins TRBV7-9 and TRBJ2-7; 7 bases agree with TRBD1. The CDR3 has 14 amino acids. Germline CDR1 reads SEHNR; CDR2 reads FQNEAQ (reference sequence). V was pared by 1 base and J by 1 base, with 1 base of the junction left unmatched. The CDR3 DNA sequence: TGTGCCAGCAGCTTAGACAGGGGATCCTACGAGCAGTACTTC. Translating gives CASSLDRGSYEQYF.

The chain is built from TRBV6-5 and TRBJ2-7, with D possibly called TRBD1 or TRBD2 (5 bases each). This CDR3 region has 15 residues. Per germline, CDR1 MNHEY and CDR2 SVGAGI. V gave up 6 bases and J gave up 2 bases, with 17 bases separating them. The CDR3 region is CASSTTGTGPYEQYV. In DNA, the CDR3 is TGTGCCAGCAGCACGACCGGGACGGGCCCCTACGAGCAGTACGTC.

The rearrangement links TRBV6-9 to TRBJ1-5; D unresolved. CDR3 length: 20 residues. V was cut by 2 bases and J by 2 bases, with 25 bases left in between. Germline values: CDR1 MNHGY, CDR2 SVAAGI. CDR3 loop: CASSYTARKTQAQGNQPQHF. The CDR3 DNA is TGTGCCAGCAGTTATACCGCCAGGAAAACTCAAGCCCAGGGCAATCAGCCCCAGCATTTT.

The chain uses TRBV19 and TRBJ2-5; D may be TRBD2 (6 bases). The CDR3 contains 14 residues. Germline CDR1 is LNHDA and CDR2 is SQIVND (reference sequence). V was shortened by 5 bases and J by 5 bases, with 15 bases between the two germline ends. The CDR3 DNA sequence: TGTGCCAGTAGTCATCGGGAGACCGGGGAGACCCAGTACTTC. This encodes CASSHRETGETQYF.